Sequencing of this TCR beta chain was carried out in a study of cytomegalovirus exposure and HLA in healthy donors. Primers: 60 Vbeta forward and 13 Jbeta reverse. Original processing methods: Later, an analysis found roughly 80 million unique TCR beta chains, and 10 million to 11 million of these were shared. Sequencing was performed with immunoSEQ multiplex PCR; in TCRdb, only in-frame clones are kept and a portion is missing. The D gene and trimming were derived from the DNA, and the V and J assignments and clone size from that table. In the table there are over 150,000 clones, about 72% of which are singletons. Per germline, CDR1 SGHNT and CDR2 YYREEE (reference sequence). CDR3 length: 14 residues. V lost 1 base, J lost 5 bases, and 2 bases stayed unmatched. Study-level findings and limits: CMV antigen specificity was confirmed in vitro for a few CMV-associated chains. It was only CMV serostatus that was available as immune exposure information.

Remarks on this clone: The antigen is unknown.

These donors counted as nominally healthy when sampled, but unrecorded immune exposures were likely. The sequenced sample consisted of PBMCs. The chain recombines TRBV5-4 with TRBJ2-7, with 11 bases lining up with TRBD1. The TCR comes from a man between 25 and 39 years old in good health and CMV-seropositive. The CDR3 DNA is TGTGCCAGCAGCTTGAGGACAGGGGGCAACGAGCAGTACTTC. Residues: CASSLRTGGNEQYF.